This TCR beta chain was recorded in a study of blood T cells in healthy people across ages. V was clipped by 4 bases and J by 10 bases; unmatched bases: 9. This CDR3 is 12 amino acids long. CDR1 SQVTM and CDR2 ANQGSEA come from the germline V gene. Study findings and constraints: Those diversity estimates obtained from one million T cells were thought to be underestimates.

Concerning this clonotype: Its target is not known.

Primers used in a second PCR of about 7 to 12 cycles were a sample-barcoded 5' primer and a J-beta primer mix. MiXCR was run by TCRdb on the 5' RACE reads, yielding one entry per CDR3 protein. This table has around 850,000 distinct CDR3 sequences, around 36% appearing once. The sample consisted of blood. The chain recombines TRBV29-1 with TRBJ1-1, with TRBD1 matching over 7 bases. The source of this sequence is a man between 18 and 35 years old in good health. CDR3 DNA sequence: TGCAGCGTTGGTGAGACAGGGAGGTCAGCTTTCTTT. It yields the protein CSVGETGRSAFF.